This TCR beta chain emerged from a study of cytomegalovirus exposure and HLA in healthy donors. Remarks on this clone: The antigen is not known. A read error may account for a junction end that differs from germline. The sample contains more than one DNA sequence encoding this CDR3.

Overall study findings and caveats: Rare TCR sequences dominated, though some public TCRs recurred in many donors. It was reported in a later analysis that an Asian-associated ancestry cluster showed fewer N-insertions than the approximately 700-donor mean.

The length of the CDR3 is 19 residues. CDR1 and CDR2 (germline): KGHSH, LQKENI. 13 Jbeta primers and 60 Vbeta primers were used for the PCR. Some clones are missing from TCRdb's copy, which holds only in-frame ones; the method was immunoSEQ multiplex PCR. The sample yields approximately 210,000 clones, around 80% seen once. J is TRBJ1-1 and V is TRBV18, with 10 bases fitting TRBD1. The receptor's source is a woman in her thirties or forties in good health and CMV-seronegative. Sequencing was carried out using PBMCs. The CDR3 here is CASSLEFRTGGDPNTEAFF. The CDR3 DNA is TGTGCCAGCTCTCTTGAGTTCCGGACAGGGGGTGACCCGAACACTGAGGCTTTCTTT.